Listed here are 25 T cell receptor beta chains from one sample, sequenced in a study of T-cell reconstitution after alpha-beta-depleted transplantation in children (dated by TCRdb to the mid-2010s). The library was obtained by PCR. The listed sequencing device is Illumina HiSeq 2500. TCR library preparation used molecular barcoding, with unique molecular identifiers applied to normalize quantification of the TCRbeta repertoire. TCRdb's own reprocessing of the public reads used fastp at Q25 and MiXCR and kept productive beta chains. Rows with a matching CDR3 protein are joined into one entry that keeps the most common DNA and genes. The sample table shows more than 550,000 distinct CDR3 sequences, and about 10% are seen once. The ten largest clonotypes hold around 4% of the sample. Sequences were derived from PBMCs from the stem cell graft donor, sampled from the stem cell graft. The receptors originated from a human donor who donated a stem cell graft to a child with acute myeloid leukemia.

The table lists this clonotype with a few counts. The CDR3 reads CASTLMGTTLNTEAFF. The CDR3 DNA sequence: TGTGCCAGCACGTTGATGGGGACGACGTTGAACACTGAAGCTTTCTTT. The chain joins TRBV7-2 to TRBJ1-1; maybe TRBD1 (5 bases). CDR1 and CDR2 from the germline V gene are SGHTA and FQGNSA. The CDR3 loop spans 16 amino acids. V was clipped by 7 bases and J by 0 bases, with 18 bases between them.

V and J are TRBV7-8 and TRBJ2-7, with 7 nucleotides matching TRBD1. The CDR3 spans 13 residues. V gave up 8 bases and J gave up 0 bases; unmatched junction bases: 4. Per germline, CDR1 SGHVS and CDR2 FQNEAQ. CDR3 in DNA: TGTGCCAGCGAAACAGGGGCCTCCTACGAGCAGTACTTC. Translation gives CASETGASYEQYF.

This clonotype was recorded a few times. This chain joins TRBV20-1 and TRBJ2-3; D is possibly TRBD2 (6 bases). Trimming pared 6 bases from V and 9 bases from J, leaving 19 bases between. The CDR3 covers 13 residues. CDR1 and CDR2 (germline): DFQATT, SNEGSKA (reference sequence). The CDR3 loop reads CSAPGTSPGTQYF. CDR3 coding DNA: TGCAGTGCCCCCGGGACTTCTCCAGGGACGCAGTATTTT.

The rearrangement links TRBV7-3 to TRBJ2-2; D is perhaps TRBD1 or TRBD2 (6 bases each). The germline gives CDR1 SGHTA, CDR2 FQGTGA. CDR3 size: 15 residues. Between the trimmed V and J ends, which lost 4 bases and 7 bases, there was a span of 16 bases. This CDR3 is CASSSKGGRSGELFF. As DNA, the CDR3 is TGTGCCAGCAGCTCTAAGGGGGGACGCAGCGGGGAGCTGTTTTTT.

This clonotype was picked up many times. The J gene is TRBJ2-5, the V gene TRBV12-3 or TRBV12-4; D gene ambiguous. V lost 5 bases, J lost 4 bases, and 11 bases lay in between. There are 13 residues in the CDR3. The CDR3 bases are TGTGCCAGCAGTCCGTCCATCCGAGAGACCCAGTACTTC. Its protein is CASSPSIRETQYF.

The chain employs TRBV18 and TRBJ1-4; no firm D call. The V gene lost 2 bases and the J gene lost 4 bases, with 5 bases spanning the gap. The CDR3 totals 13 residues. Germline CDR1 and CDR2: KGHSH and LQKENI. The CDR3 loop reads CASSPEDNEKLFF. DNA for the CDR3: TGTGCCAGCTCACCAGAAGATAATGAAAAACTGTTTTTT. The whole variable domain, remainder taken from reference TRBV18 and TRBJ1-4, is NAGVMQNPRHLVRRRGQEARLRCSPMKGHSHVYWYRQLPEEGLKFMVYLQKENIIDESGMPKERFSAEFPKEGPSILRIQQVVRGDSAAYFCASSPEDNEKLFFGSGTQLSVL.

In its sample, this clonotype was seen many times. V and J are TRBV5-5 and TRBJ2-1; unclear D gene. V lost 4 bases, J lost 7 bases, and 6 bases lay in between. Germline assignment: CDR1 SGHKS and CDR2 YYEKEE (reference sequence). CDR3 size: 11 residues. This CDR3 is CASSAENEQFF. CDR3 DNA: TGTGCCAGCAGCGCGGAAAATGAGCAGTTCTTC.

The genes are TRBV29-1 and TRBJ2-7; D is possibly TRBD2 (7 bases). Germline CDR1 is SQVTM and CDR2 is ANQGSEA. V was shortened by 6 bases and J by 7 bases, with 19 bases between the two germline ends. This CDR3 spans 13 amino acids. The CDR3 spells CSVIGGLAEEQYF. CDR3 coding DNA: TGCAGCGTAATCGGGGGGCTGGCGGAAGAGCAGTACTTC.

This clonotype was recorded a few times. This chain links TRBV20-1 with TRBJ2-1; D gene uncertain. The germline V and J ends were trimmed by 5 bases and 9 bases, with 17 bases remaining between them. Germline CDR1 reads DFQATT; CDR2 reads SNEGSKA (reference sequence). CDR3 length equals 13 residues. The CDR3 region is CSALPEVAGEQFF. DNA of the CDR3: TGCAGTGCTCTCCCCGAGGTAGCTGGTGAGCAGTTCTTC.

This clonotype was found many times. The chain is built from TRBV28 and TRBJ2-2; 8 bases align to TRBD2. The germline V gene encodes CDR1 MDHEN and CDR2 SYDVKM. V was clipped by 8 bases and J by 6 bases; unmatched bases: 11. The CDR3 runs 15 residues. This CDR3 reads CASSPGLGSAGELFF. CDR3 DNA sequence: TGTGCCAGCTCTCCGGGACTAGGGTCGGCCGGGGAGCTGTTTTTT. Full variable domain (outside the CDR3, taken from reference TRBV28 and TRBJ2-2): DVKVTQSSRYLVKRTGEKVFLECVQDMDHENMFWYRQDPGLGLRLIYFSYDVKMKEKGDIPEGYSVSREKKERFSLILESASTNQTSMYLCASSPGLGSAGELFFGEGSRLTVL.

The rearrangement joins TRBV2 to TRBJ2-4; D gene unclear. Germline CDR1 and CDR2: SNHLY and FYNNEI. The CDR3 spans 14 residues. V was shortened by 6 bases and J by 3 bases, with 12 bases between the two germline ends. CDR3 region: CASSGINDKNIQYF. The CDR3 DNA is TGTGCCAGCAGCGGAATTAACGACAAAAACATTCAGTACTTC.

This clonotype was seen a few times. This chain joins TRBV12-3 or TRBV12-4 and TRBJ2-2; 11 bases line up with TRBD2. The CDR3 loop spans 17 amino acids. Trimming cost V 4 bases and J 4 bases; bases outside gene matches: 8. The CDR3 nucleotides read TGTGCCAGCAGTTATAAACTAGCGGGAGCGGGCACCGGGGAGCTGTTTTTT. Translation: CASSYKLAGAGTGELFF.

Many counts were recorded for this clonotype. The chain carries TRBV12-3 or TRBV12-4 and TRBJ2-2, with unresolved D. V lost 0 bases, J lost 7 bases, and 9 bases lay in between. The CDR3 spans 14 residues. The CDR3 DNA follows: TGTGCCAGCAGTTTAGCGCGTGGGGTCGGGGAGCTGTTTTTT. As protein: CASSLARGVGELFF.

The V gene is TRBV20-1, the J gene TRBJ2-3, with 14 bases fitting TRBD2. This CDR3 has 17 amino acids. Per germline, CDR1 DFQATT and CDR2 SNEGSKA (reference sequence). V lost 5 bases to trimming and J lost 5 bases; unmatched junction nucleotides: 12. Written as DNA, the CDR3 is TGCAGTGCTTCGGGGACTAGCGGGAGTCAACCAGGAGATACGCAGTATTTT. Residues: CSASGTSGSQPGDTQYF.

This clonotype was recorded at least ten times. This chain links TRBV7-9 with TRBJ2-3; TRBD2 matches at 14 bases. There are 17 residues in the CDR3. Germline lookup yields CDR1 SEHNR and CDR2 FQNEAQ (reference sequence). V shed 2 bases, J shed 11 bases, and the junction held 12 bases outside the gene matches. The CDR3 is CASSLPLGTSGSAQQYF. The CDR3 nucleotides read TGTGCCAGCAGCTTACCCCTCGGGACTAGCGGGAGCGCTCAGCAGTATTTT.

This clonotype has just a few counts. This chain uses TRBV20-1 with TRBJ2-2, with 7 nucleotides matching TRBD1. The CDR3 covers 16 residues. Germline V gene sequence: CDR1 DFQATT, CDR2 SNEGSKA (reference sequence). With 2 bases clipped from V and 0 bases from J, the junction kept 6 bases outside the gene matches. The CDR3 nucleotides read TGCAGTGCTAGAACCAGGGGGAGTCCGAACACCGGGGAGCTGTTTTTT. It yields the protein CSARTRGSPNTGELFF.

The chain uses TRBV7-8 and TRBJ2-1, with 8 bases matching TRBD1. With V trimmed by 7 bases and J by 0 bases, 5 bases remained unmatched. CDR3 length equals 15 residues. Germline values: CDR1 SGHVS, CDR2 FQNEAQ. Here the CDR3 reads CASTADRGSYNEQFF. CDR3 nucleotide sequence: TGTGCCAGCACCGCCGACAGGGGCTCCTACAATGAGCAGTTCTTC.

This clonotype was observed many times. V and J are TRBV9 and TRBJ2-1, with D perhaps TRBD1 (5 bases). The ends were cut back, 0 bases at V and 5 bases at J, with 15 bases in the middle. Germline values: CDR1 SGDLS, CDR2 YYNGEE. The CDR3 is made up of 16 amino acids. This CDR3 is CASSVVWGERHNEQFF. CDR3 DNA: TGTGCCAGCAGCGTAGTTTGGGGCGAAAGACACAATGAGCAGTTCTTC.

About this clonotype itself: A much larger clone differs by one base, so this may be a read error. The rearrangement links TRBV20-1 to TRBJ2-6; 9 nucleotides match TRBD2. Germline V gene sequence: CDR1 DFQATT, CDR2 SNEGSKA (reference sequence). This CDR3 comprises 18 residues. The DNA for the CDR3 is TGCAGTGCTAGAGATCTGGCGGGAGGGCCCGCGGGGGCCAACATCCTGACTTTC. Translating gives CSARDLAGGPAGANILTF.

This clonotype has a handful of counts. The chain employs TRBV9 and TRBJ2-1, with TRBD2 identical over 9 bases. Trimming at V came to 7 bases and at J to 7 bases, leaving 12 bases not matched to a gene. There are 15 residues in the CDR3. Germline V gives CDR1 SGDLS, CDR2 YYNGEE. CDR3 loop: CASARRLAETNEQFF. Here the CDR3 DNA reads TGTGCCAGCGCCCGCAGACTAGCGGAAACGAATGAGCAGTTCTTC.

The genes are TRBV12-3 or TRBV12-4 and TRBJ2-1; D possibly matches TRBD1 or TRBD2 (5 bases each). The CDR3 covers 16 residues. V lost 7 bases, J lost 4 bases, and 20 bases lay in between. CDR3 in DNA: TGTGCCAGCACCCTTCAACTAGGGGAGTTATACAATGAGCAGTTCTTC. The encoded protein is CASTLQLGELYNEQFF.

This clonotype was picked up many times. The chain couples TRBV12-3 or TRBV12-4 to TRBJ1-6; tentative D call: TRBD1 (5 bases). The CDR3 is made up of 17 amino acids. Trimming took off 1 base at V and 0 bases at J, with 10 bases between the two ends. CDR3 nucleotide sequence: TGTGCCAGCAGTTTAGGACAGAGGAGCTCCTATAATTCACCCCTCCACTTT. It encodes CASSLGQRSSYNSPLHF.

CDR3 bases: TGTGCCAGCAGCCCCAGGGGCAGCGGTGGGTTCGGGGAGCTGTTTTTT. This encodes CASSPRGSGGFGELFF. This chain joins TRBV12-3 or TRBV12-4 and TRBJ2-2; D may be TRBD1 (6 bases). The germline V and J ends were trimmed by 6 bases and 7 bases, with 21 bases remaining between them. There are 16 residues in the CDR3.

This clonotype was found many times. The rearrangement links TRBV5-5 to TRBJ2-3; 9 bases fit TRBD1. Looked up from germline, CDR1 is SGHKS and CDR2 is YYEKEE (reference sequence). The V segment lost 4 bases and the J segment 5 bases; nucleotides outside the gene matches: 11. This CDR3 region has 16 residues. CDR3 protein: CASSTGTGHRKDTQYF. The CDR3 DNA follows: TGTGCCAGCAGCACGGGGACAGGGCATCGTAAAGATACGCAGTATTTT. The whole variable domain, filled in from reference TRBV5-5 and TRBJ2-3, reads DAGVTQSPTHLIKTRGQQVTLRCSPISGHKSVSWYQQVLGQGPQFIFQYYEKEERGRGNFPDRFSARQFPNYSSELNVNALLLGDSALYLCASSTGTGHRKDTQYFGPGTRLTVL.

J is TRBJ2-5 and V is TRBV5-1; 8 bases map to TRBD2. V dropped 0 bases and J dropped 2; count of bases not matched to a gene: 6. The length of the CDR3 is 16 residues. Germline lookup yields CDR1 SGHRS and CDR2 YFSETQ. The CDR3: CASSLVGIAGQETQYF. The CDR3 nucleotides are TGCGCCAGCAGCTTGGTGGGAATAGCGGGACAAGAGACCCAGTACTTC.